This T cell receptor beta chain comes out of a study of T-cell memory formation after mild COVID-19. Overall study: TCR clusters were mostly donor specific. Study-wide results and limits: Whereas later expanders leaned CD4+, clones contracting day 15 to 85 showed a balanced CD4/CD8 makeup.

The TCR alpha and TCR beta cDNA libraries, bearing sample barcodes and UMIs, were generated by 5'RACE using constant-segment primers. TCRdb itself ran the 5' RACE reads through MiXCR, one entry per CDR3 protein. The sample holds about 110,000 distinct CDR3 sequences, around 17% seen once. Trimming took 0 bases from V and 5 from J, leaving 17 bases between them. The germline V gene has CDR1 SGHRS and CDR2 YFSETQ. The CDR3 sequence is 16 residues long. This clonotype was counted only a few times. The antigen remains unidentified. The chain carries TRBV5-1 and TRBJ2-5; a possible D gene is TRBD1 (6 bases). The sequencing sample was made of PBMCs or a T cell subset sorted from them (not recorded which). The sequence was obtained from a man between 18 and 35 years old who had mild COVID-19 (a few samples of this study predate the infection). Cell type and time point are not known. Written as DNA, the CDR3 is TGCGCCAGCAGCTTGGCTGGGGGCGATTCAGGCGAGACCCAGTACTTC. This codes for CASSLAGGDSGETQYF.